This TCR beta chain was retrieved from a study of T cell repertoires in cytomegalovirus infection (dated by TCRdb to between 2018 and 2020). General notes on the study: The HLA type of each donor mattered for the analysis, because public TCR beta signatures pointed to carriage of CMV infection along with the matching HLA type.

This clonotype was observed a few times. What this receptor recognizes is not known. No much larger clonotype is one base removed from it; base qualities were not supplied. V loses 7 bases, J loses 5 bases, and the germline ends lie 10 bases apart. According to the germline V gene (reference sequence), CDR1 reads SGHNT and CDR2 reads YYREEE. From the cysteine up to the phenylalanine, the CDR3 has a length of 12 residues. The retained sequence is limited to the CDR3, 36 bases, with the frame set at the first base. What the work shows at the level of the full study, not this receptor alone: In both this cohort and an independent cohort of 350 or so donors, the cumulative frequency of public TCR beta family members distinguished carriers of CMV infection plus the relevant HLA type. The ex vivo response was dominated by HLA-C-restricted CMV-specific TCR beta clonotypes, which also provided the single most frequent clonotype in two of eight donors.

TCRdb shows the sequencer as Illumina HiSeq 1500. TCRdb handled the public reads itself, with Q25 trimming in fastp and clone calling in MiXCR, and kept productive beta chains. Entries that share a CDR3 protein sequence are merged under the most common genes and DNA. The sample table contains about 360,000 distinct CDR3 sequences; only one count was recorded for less than 20% of them. The ten largest clones take up around 10% of the sample. The specimen was PBMCs. The receptor comes from a human donor in good health (CMV status not recorded). Some clones in this sample may be carry-over from other donors' samples. Recombination connected TRBV5-4 to TRBJ2-1; the D gene is perhaps TRBD1, on 6 matching bases. The DNA sequence reads TGTGCCAGCGAGGACAGCCACAATGAGCAGTTCTTC. Protein translation: CASEDSHNEQFF.